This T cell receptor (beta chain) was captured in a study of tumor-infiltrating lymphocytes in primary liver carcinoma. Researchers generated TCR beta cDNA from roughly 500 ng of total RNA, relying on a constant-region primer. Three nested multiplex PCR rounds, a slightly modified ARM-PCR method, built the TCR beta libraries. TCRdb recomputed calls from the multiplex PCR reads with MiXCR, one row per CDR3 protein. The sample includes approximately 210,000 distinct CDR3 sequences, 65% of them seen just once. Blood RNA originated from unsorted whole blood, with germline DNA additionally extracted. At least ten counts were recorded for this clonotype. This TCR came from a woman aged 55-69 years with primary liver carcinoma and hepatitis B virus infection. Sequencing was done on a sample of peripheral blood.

CDR3 loop: CAWSRGNEQFF. The CDR3 DNA reads TGTGCCTGGAGCCGGGGAAATGAGCAGTTCTTC. This sequence joins TRBV30 and TRBJ2-1; D may be TRBD2 (5 bases). The CDR3 has 11 residues. V lost 3 bases, J lost 7 bases, and 7 bases lay in between. Germline-derived CDR1 and CDR2 are GTSNPN and SVGIG (reference sequence). Combining the CDR3 with reference TRBV30 and TRBJ2-1 gives the whole variable domain SQTIHQWPATLVQPVGSPLSLECTVEGTSNPNLYWYRQAAGRGLQLLFYSVGIGQISSEVPQNLSASRPQDRQFILSSKKLLLSDSGFYLCAWSRGNEQFFGPGTRLTVL.